These T cell receptor beta chains were read from a single sample in a study of T cells in Graves' hyperthyroidism and ophthalmopathy. One entry per CDR3 protein, called by TCRdb with MiXCR from the multiplex PCR reads. The table has 400,000 to 600,000 distinct CDR3 sequences, around 20% seen once. The sample was blood. These receptors were obtained from a man aged 18 to 29 with Graves' hyperthyroidism. Each CDR3 is given with its conserved first and last residue. A D gene is named only where the DNA matches it firmly. Part of the rows lack a size; the others show once, few, many or a class for expanded clones.

j_call v_call clone_size d_call cdr3_aa cdr3_nt
TRBJ2-7 TRBV4-1 few . CASSQVAGGNSYEQYF TGCGCCAGCAGCCAAGTCGCCGGGGGCAACTCCTACGAGCAGTACTTC
TRBJ1-1 TRBV6-5 few TRBD1 CASSYGLQGSEAFF TGTGCCAGCAGTTACGGGTTACAGGGGAGTGAAGCTTTCTTT
TRBJ2-5 TRBV28 once . CASSLELVLPGRRYF TGTGCCAGCAGTTTAGAGTTGGTTTTGCCAGGGCGTCGGTACTTC
TRBJ2-7 TRBV14 . TRBD1 CASSPPLGWQGAVAADVREQYF TGTGCCAGCAGCCCTCCTCTTGGGTGGCAGGGGGCGGTAGCGGCAGATGTCCGCGAGCAGTACTTC
TRBJ2-4 TRBV6-1 . . CATVPGAAKNIKYF TGTGCCACCGTTCCGGGGGCAGCCAAAAACATTAAGTACTTC
TRBJ2-2 TRBV12-3/TRBV12-4 many . CASSWTATNTGELFF TGTGCCAGCAGTTGGACGGCAACTAACACCGGGGAGCTGTTTTTT
TRBJ2-5 TRBV2 many . CASSEASGRETQYF TGTGCCAGCAGTGAAGCGTCCGGAAGGGAGACCCAGTACTTC
TRBJ1-3 TRBV7-2 . . CASSLGPENTIYF TGTGCCAGCAGCTTAGGGCCCGAAAACACCATATATTTT
TRBJ2-6 TRBV13 . . CASSLGIGVSGANVLTF TGTGCCAGCAGCTTAGGTATTGGAGTCTCTGGGGCCAACGTCCTGACTTTC
TRBJ1-1 TRBV6-5 many TRBD1 CASSTATGTYTEAFF TGTGCCAGCAGTACCGCGACAGGGACGTACACTGAAGCTTTCTTT
TRBJ2-2 TRBV5-5 many . CASSLGGVTGELFF TGTGCCAGCAGCTTGGGGGGGGTCACCGGGGAGCTGTTTTTT
TRBJ1-2 TRBV6-5 . TRBD1 CASSYPPGQRHYGYTF TGTGCCAGCAGTTACCCACCGGGACAGAGGCACTATGGCTACACCTTC
TRBJ2-7 TRBV20-1 . . CSARDSLGTSPHEQYF TGCAGTGCTAGAGATTCGTTGGGTACTAGTCCCCACGAGCAGTACTTC
TRBJ1-2 TRBV29-1 many TRBD1 CSVIGTGYGYTF TGCAGCGTAATCGGGACAGGGTATGGCTACACCTTC
TRBJ1-1 TRBV5-1 many . CASSLNLKGEAFF TGCGCCAGCAGCTTGAATTTGAAGGGAGAAGCTTTCTTT
TRBJ1-2 TRBV10-3 few TRBD1 CAISALGQGGVNYGYTF TGTGCCATCAGTGCGTTGGGACAGGGGGGAGTTAACTATGGCTACACCTTC
TRBJ1-1 TRBV11-2 many . CASSLDLHGSEAFF TGTGCCAGCAGCTTAGATCTACACGGGTCCGAAGCTTTCTTT
TRBJ2-2 TRBV20-1 . TRBD1 CSALFRDRGPGELFF TGCAGTGCTCTGTTCCGGGACAGGGGGCCTGGGGAGCTGTTTTTT
TRBJ1-2 TRBV4-3 few . CASSQYLSPDEGSGGNGYTF TGCGCCAGCAGCCAATATCTCTCGCCGGACGAGGGGAGTGGAGGGAATGGCTACACCTTC
TRBJ2-2 TRBV12-3/TRBV12-4 many . CASSFGATPVPTGELFF TGTGCCAGCAGTTTTGGGGCTACCCCGGTTCCGACCGGGGAGCTGTTTTTT
TRBJ2-2 TRBV28 many . CASRRTDLNTGELFF TGTGCCAGCAGACGGACAGACTTGAACACCGGGGAGCTGTTTTTT
TRBJ2-5 TRBV30 many . CAWEEGMETQYF TGTGCCTGGGAGGAAGGCATGGAAACCCAGTACTTC
TRBJ2-5 TRBV10-3 . . CAISVTDQETQYF TGTGCCATCAGTGTGACGGATCAAGAGACCCAGTACTTC
TRBJ2-7 TRBV20-1 many TRBD1 CSARAQDRGTYEQYF TGCAGTGCTAGAGCCCAGGACAGGGGGACCTACGAGCAGTACTTC
TRBJ2-6 TRBV11-2 many . CASSPASGANVLTF TGTGCCAGCAGCCCGGCAAGCGGGGCCAACGTCCTGACTTTC
TRBJ2-5 TRBV30 many . CAWSHTETQYF TGTGCCTGGAGTCACACTGAGACCCAGTACTTC
TRBJ2-7 TRBV6-4 many . CASSHNPGTPGLGEQYF TGTGCCAGCAGTCACAACCCGGGGACTCCTGGACTGGGAGAGCAGTACTTC
TRBJ1-6 TRBV27 few . CASGWAGSYNSPLHF TGTGCCAGCGGGTGGGCCGGGTCCTATAATTCACCCCTCCACTTT
TRBJ2-7 TRBV12-3/TRBV12-4 many TRBD2 CASSLGASGDYEQYF TGTGCCAGCAGTTTAGGGGCTAGCGGGGACTACGAGCAGTACTTC
TRBJ1-5 TRBV6-1 many . CASSEPWTANQPQHF TGTGCCAGCAGTGAACCATGGACAGCCAATCAGCCCCAGCATTTT
TRBJ1-1 TRBV29-1 . TRBD1 CSVDRTGGLGYTEAFF TGCAGCGTTGACCGGACAGGGGGCCTAGGGTACACTGAAGCTTTCTTT
TRBJ2-2 TRBV12-3/TRBV12-4 . TRBD2 CASSPVRGGSGELFF TGTGCCAGCAGCCCTGTTCGGGGGGGTTCCGGGGAGCTGTTTTTT
TRBJ2-6 TRBV6-1 many . CASSVDSSGANVLTF TGTGCCAGCAGTGTTGACAGCTCTGGGGCCAACGTCCTGACTTTC
TRBJ1-3 TRBV12-3/TRBV12-4 many TRBD1 CASTPTGGRDLSGNTIYF TGTGCCAGCACCCCGACAGGGGGAAGGGATCTCTCTGGAAACACCATATATTTT
TRBJ2-2 TRBV27 few . CASSLFPYWGELFF TGTGCCAGCAGTTTATTTCCCTACTGGGGGGAGCTGTTTTTT
TRBJ2-7 TRBV28 many . CASSFGRWGSGQYF TGTGCCAGCAGTTTCGGCAGATGGGGCTCCGGGCAGTACTTC
TRBJ1-2 TRBV27 . TRBD1 CASSLPGQLGYTF TGTGCCAGCAGTCTCCCGGGACAGCTCGGCTACACCTTC
TRBJ1-1 TRBV20-1 . . CSASRGGRVTEAFF TGCAGTGCTAGTCGGGGGGGGCGGGTCACTGAAGCTTTCTTT
TRBJ1-1 TRBV28 . TRBD1 CASRPFAPGGDLNTEAFF TGTGCCAGCCGTCCCTTTGCTCCAGGGGGCGATCTGAACACTGAAGCTTTCTTT
TRBJ2-7 TRBV6-2/TRBV6-3 . TRBD2 CASSWTSAYEQYF TGTGCCAGCAGCTGGACTAGCGCCTACGAGCAGTACTTC
TRBJ2-7 TRBV11-2 many . CASSFGGGQYF TGTGCCAGCAGCTTTGGAGGTGGGCAGTACTTC
TRBJ1-6 TRBV27 . . CASNFGVVSPLHF TGTGCCAGCAATTTTGGGGTCGTCTCACCCCTCCACTTT
TRBJ1-5 TRBV2 few . CASSEATREYQPQHF TGTGCCAGCAGTGAAGCGACGCGGGAATATCAGCCCCAGCATTTT
TRBJ2-7 TRBV28 . . CASSLIIAAEQYF TGTGCCAGCAGTTTAATTATCGCGGCTGAGCAGTACTTC
TRBJ1-5 TRBV6-5 . . CASSYRRGQNQPQHF TGTGCCAGCAGTTACAGACGCGGACAGAATCAGCCCCAGCATTTT
TRBJ1-5 TRBV12-3/TRBV12-4 many TRBD1 CASSLDRGRNQPQHF TGTGCCAGCAGTTTGGACAGGGGCAGGAATCAGCCCCAGCATTTT
TRBJ1-5 TRBV15 many . CATSLDEWQPQHF TGTGCCACCAGCCTCGACGAGTGGCAGCCCCAGCATTTT
TRBJ2-5 TRBV6-5 many . CASRGQIQETQYF TGTGCCAGCAGAGGACAGATCCAAGAGACCCAGTACTTC
TRBJ2-1 TRBV11-2 . TRBD2 CASSYTSGAYNEQFF TGTGCCAGCAGCTACACTAGCGGTGCGTACAATGAGCAGTTCTTC
TRBJ2-7 TRBV12-3/TRBV12-4 many . CASSFGPSYEQYF TGTGCCAGCAGTTTCGGCCCGAGCTACGAGCAGTACTTC
TRBJ2-7 TRBV2 many . CASSEGRRGLSYEQYF TGTGCCAGCAGTGAAGGGAGGAGGGGGCTTTCCTACGAGCAGTACTTC
TRBJ2-5 TRBV29-1 many . CSVGHGPRQGGETQYF TGCAGCGTTGGACACGGACCGCGGCAGGGTGGAGAGACCCAGTACTTC
TRBJ2-7 TRBV7-8 . . CASSSRPAWDEQYF TGTGCCAGCAGCTCGAGACCGGCTTGGGACGAGCAGTACTTC
TRBJ1-5 TRBV28 many . CASSFRNGNQPQHF TGTGCCAGCAGTTTTAGGAACGGCAATCAGCCCCAGCATTTT
TRBJ1-2 TRBV6-2/TRBV6-3 . TRBD1 CASSSLQGQHYGYTF TGTGCCAGCAGTTCGCTTCAGGGACAGCACTATGGCTACACCTTC